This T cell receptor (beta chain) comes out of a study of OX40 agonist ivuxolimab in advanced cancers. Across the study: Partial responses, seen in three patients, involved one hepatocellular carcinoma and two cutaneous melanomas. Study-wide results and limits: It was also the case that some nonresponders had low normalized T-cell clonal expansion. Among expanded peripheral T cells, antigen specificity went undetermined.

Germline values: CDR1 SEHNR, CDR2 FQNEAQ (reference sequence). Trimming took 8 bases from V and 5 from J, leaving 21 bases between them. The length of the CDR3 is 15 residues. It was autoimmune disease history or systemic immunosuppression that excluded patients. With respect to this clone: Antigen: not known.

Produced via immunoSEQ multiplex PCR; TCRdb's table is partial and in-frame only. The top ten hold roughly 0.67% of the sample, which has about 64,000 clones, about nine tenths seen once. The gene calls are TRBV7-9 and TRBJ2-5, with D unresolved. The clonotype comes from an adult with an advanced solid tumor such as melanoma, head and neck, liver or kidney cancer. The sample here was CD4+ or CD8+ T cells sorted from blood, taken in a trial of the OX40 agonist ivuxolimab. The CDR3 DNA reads TGTGCCAGCGAAGGGTCAAGGACCTACGAGGAGACCCAGTACTTC. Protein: CASEGSRTYEETQYF. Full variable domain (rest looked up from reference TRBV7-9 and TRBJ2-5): DTGVSQNPRHKITKRGQNVTFRCDPISEHNRLYWYRQTLGQGPEFLTYFQNEAQLEKSRLLSDRFSAERPKGSFSTLEIQRTEQGDSAMYLCASEGSRTYEETQYFGPGTRLLVL.